The entry below gives a single TCR beta chain sequence along with its context. This entry comes from a study of blood T cell repertoires in COVID-19. The overall study: Researchers got acute and convalescent COVID-19 samples from the United States, Italy and Spain. T cells, B-cell-depleted T cells, or PBMCs provided the cDNA or gDNA that served as material.

In the source study's methods: The authors estimated nucleated cell counts from reference gene primer amplification. This table comes from immunoSEQ multiplex PCR, and its TCRdb copy is limited to in-frame clones, with some not included. The DNA was the basis for D and trimming; V, J and clone size are from that table. The repertoire includes 200,000 to 300,000 clones, around 88% of them detected once, and approximately 2% sits in the top ten. Trimming cost V 7 bases and J 2 bases, with 24 bases left between them. The V gene's germline CDR1 is SNHLY and CDR2 FYNNEI. The CDR3 is made up of 17 amino acids.

This TCR came from a man aged 30 to 39 with active or convalescent COVID-19. Sequencing was done on a sample of peripheral blood. This rearrangement joins TRBV2 to TRBJ2-7; D is perhaps TRBD2 (5 bases). The CDR3 loop reads CASIPGQPGIYTYEQYF. CDR3 DNA: TGTGCCAGCATCCCAGGTCAGCCGGGGATTTACACCTACGAGCAGTACTTC.